These 31 T cell receptor beta chains originate from one sample sequenced in a study of siplizumab effects on memory and regulatory T cells. Coculture of the mixed lymphocyte reaction cells took place at 37 degrees C and lasted 6 days. No cognate antigen is known for these TCRs. Produced via immunoSEQ multiplex PCR; TCRdb's table is partial and in-frame only. The data contain about 15,000 clones, 35% to 45% of them singletons. Sequencing used CFSE-low (dividing) CD4+ T cells sorted from an allogeneic mixed lymphocyte reaction. The receptors originated from a human donor in good health; the cells came from an allogeneic mixed lymphocyte reaction. Some clones in this sample may be carry-over from other donors' samples.

A few counts support this clone. CDR3 bases: TGCGCCAGCAGCTTAGGGCCTAGCCTCTTGCCAGGACATAGCTACGAGCAGTACTTC. Its protein product is CASSLGPSLLPGHSYEQYF. The V and J genes are TRBV5-1 and TRBJ2-7, with D perhaps being TRBD1 or TRBD2 (5 bases each). Germline V gene sequence: CDR1 SGHRS, CDR2 YFSETQ. Trimming stripped 2 bases from V and 3 bases from J, with 27 bases between. The CDR3 is made up of 19 amino acids.

The chain has TRBV15 and TRBJ2-7; D is ambiguous. Trimming shortened V by 0 bases and J by 2 bases, and 14 bases separated the two germline ends. This CDR3 spans 16 amino acids. Per the germline V gene, CDR1 is LNHNV and CDR2 is YYDKDF (reference sequence). CDR3 nucleotide sequence: TGTGCCACCAGCAGAGATCTGGCGGCCAAGGCCTACGAGCAGTACTTC. Amino acids: CATSRDLAAKAYEQYF.

This clone was observed a handful of times. This chain uses TRBV7-2 with TRBJ2-5; D remains unclear. Looked up from germline, CDR1 is SGHTA and CDR2 is FQGNSA. V lost 2 bases to trimming and J lost 2 bases, with 3 bases between them. The CDR3 sequence is 12 residues long. The CDR3 spells CASSLTQETQYF. The CDR3 coding sequence is TGTGCCAGCAGCTTAACGCAAGAGACCCAGTACTTC.

This clone rates as medium-sized. This sequence joins TRBV7-8 and TRBJ2-7, with 8 bases that match TRBD1. The V and J ends lost 5 bases and 2 bases, in that order; junction bases with no gene match: 5. Germline values: CDR1 SGHVS, CDR2 FQNEAQ. The CDR3 consists of 14 residues. The CDR3 is CASSQTGVAYEQYF. The CDR3 coding sequence is TGTGCCAGCAGCCAGACAGGGGTAGCCTACGAGCAGTACTTC.

This clone came up a few times. The genes are TRBV4-1 and TRBJ2-1, with 8 bases lining up with TRBD1. V was pared by 1 base and J by 0 bases, with 2 bases of the junction left unmatched. The CDR3 runs to 16 residues. CDR1 MGHRA and CDR2 YSYEKL come from the germline V gene. The CDR3 region is CASSQGGTGSYNEQFF. The DNA of the CDR3 is TGCGCCAGCAGCCAAGGCGGGACAGGCTCCTACAATGAGCAGTTCTTC.

The chain joins TRBV20-1 to TRBJ1-1; a weak D match, TRBD1 (5 bases). Deletions cut 3 bases from V and 7 bases from J, with 9 bases between. The CDR3 runs 11 residues. Germline-derived CDR1 and CDR2 are DFQATT and SNEGSKA (reference sequence). The CDR3 DNA is TGCAGTGCTAGTCCGGGGCTTGAAGCTTTCTTT. Its protein product is CSASPGLEAFF.

V is TRBV19 and J is TRBJ2-3, with D tentatively TRBD1 (6 bases). Germline V gene sequence: CDR1 LNHDA, CDR2 SQIVND (reference sequence). CDR3 length: 18 amino acids. V shed 4 bases and J shed 0 bases, with 20 bases lying between them. The CDR3 nucleotides are TGTGCCAGTAGTACTATCTTCTCAGGGGCAATTAGCACAGATACGCAGTATTTT. It encodes CASSTIFSGAISTDTQYF.

The gene calls are TRBV28 and TRBJ2-5; a weak D match, TRBD1 (6 bases). The V gene's germline CDR1 is MDHEN and CDR2 SYDVKM. The CDR3 has 15 residues. V was trimmed by 8 bases and J by 4 bases, leaving 20 bases between them. CDR3 DNA sequence: TGTGCCAGCCTCCAGGGGAGTTATCGTAGAGAGACCCAGTACTTC. This sequence encodes CASLQGSYRRETQYF.

This chain uses TRBV19 with TRBJ2-1; 9 positions match TRBD2. The ends lost 7 bases at V and 9 bases at J; junction bases unmatched: 10. Germline CDR1 LNHDA, CDR2 SQIVND (reference sequence). CDR3 size: 14 residues. The CDR3: CASKREDRYGEQFF. CDR3 nucleotides: TGTGCCAGTAAGCGGGAGGATCGGTATGGTGAGCAGTTCTTC.

V and J are TRBV2 and TRBJ2-5; no clear D gene. CDR1 and CDR2 (germline): SNHLY, FYNNEI. Trimming removed 7 bases from V and 7 bases from J, with 10 bases in between. This CDR3 has 11 amino acids. The CDR3: CASKYEATQYF. CDR3 nucleotide sequence: TGTGCCAGCAAGTACGAGGCGACCCAGTACTTC.

This clone turned up a few times. V gene TRBV18 combines with J gene TRBJ1-3; D gene uncertain. The germline gives CDR1 KGHSH, CDR2 LQKENI. The length of the CDR3 is 13 residues. Trimming shortened V by 3 bases and J by 3 bases, and 6 bases separated the two germline ends. The CDR3 nucleotides read TGTGCCAGCTCACCCGACGGTGGAAACACCATATATTTT. Its protein is CASSPDGGNTIYF.

This chain joins TRBV28 and TRBJ1-2; D is unclear. The V gene lost 9 bases and the J gene lost 1 base, with 3 bases spanning the gap. The CDR3 loop spans 10 amino acids. Germline V gene data show CDR1 as MDHEN and CDR2 as SYDVKM. As DNA, the CDR3 is TGTGCCAGTCATAACTATGGCTACACCTTC. Residues: CASHNYGYTF.

This chain uses TRBV5-4 with TRBJ1-2; 11 nucleotides line up with TRBD1. The CDR3 spans 15 residues. CDR1 and CDR2 from the germline V gene are SGHNT and YYREEE (reference sequence). The junction had 10 bases not matched to a gene; V was cut back by 4 bases and J by 8 bases. CDR3 sequence: CASSLQDRGRGGYTF. CDR3 nucleotides: TGTGCCAGCAGCCTCCAGGACAGGGGGCGAGGAGGCTACACCTTC.

The rearrangement joins TRBV6-5 to TRBJ2-1; no clear D. The germline gives CDR1 MNHEY, CDR2 SVGAGI. CDR3 size: 13 residues. Trimming took off 7 bases at V and 2 bases at J, with 9 bases between the two ends. The chain's CDR3 is CASMVGAYNEQFF. The CDR3 region has the DNA TGTGCCAGCATGGTAGGAGCCTACAATGAGCAGTTCTTC.

The chain recombines TRBV7-2 with TRBJ1-4; D uncertain. The germline V and J ends were trimmed by 2 bases and 4 bases, with 17 bases remaining between them. Germline V lookup: CDR1 SGHTA, CDR2 FQGNSA. The CDR3 contains 17 residues. DNA for the CDR3: TGTGCCAGCAGCTTAAAATCGTATGGGGAGAATAATGAAAAACTGTTTTTT. It specifies CASSLKSYGENNEKLFF.

By its share, this clone is medium-sized. The rearrangement joins TRBV6-4 to TRBJ1-4; D is unresolved. Trimming stripped 6 bases from V and 8 bases from J, with 19 bases between. The germline V gene encodes CDR1 MRHNA and CDR2 SNTAGT. CDR3 length: 15 amino acids. This chain's CDR3 is CASRPTGNRQEKLFF. CDR3 DNA sequence: TGTGCCAGCAGGCCCACTGGTAACCGGCAGGAAAAACTGTTTTTT.

V gene TRBV21-1 combines with J gene TRBJ1-1. TRBV21-1 is described as a pseudogene. The CDR3 contains 12 residues. CDR3 loop: CASSPIRTEAFF. The DNA of the CDR3 is TGTGCCAGCAGCCCAATTCGCACTGAAGCTTTCTTT.

The chain's CDR3 is CASGKSASHHEQFF. The CDR3, as DNA: TGTGCTAGTGGCAAAAGTGCTAGTCATCATGAGCAGTTCTTC. The rearrangement uses TRBV12-5 and TRBJ2-1, with D hard to call. Germline CDR1 is LGHNT and CDR2 is FRNRAP. V lost 6 bases and J lost 8, with 17 bases in between. The CDR3 has 14 residues. Full variable domain (missing parts from reference TRBV12-5 and TRBJ2-1): DARVTQTPRHKVTEMGQEVTMRCQPILGHNTVFWYRQTMMQGLELLAYFRNRAPLDDSGMPKDRFSAEMPDATLATLKIQPSEPRDSAVYFCASGKSASHHEQFFGPGTRLTVL.

The chain carries TRBV6-5 and TRBJ1-1, with 7 bases lining up with TRBD1. The CDR3 is made up of 14 amino acids. V was pared by 3 bases and J by 13 bases, with 14 bases of the junction left unmatched. Per the germline V gene, CDR1 is MNHEY and CDR2 is SVGAGI. The CDR3 loop reads CASSYLLPTGKHFF. The CDR3 DNA reads TGTGCCAGCAGTTATCTCCTACCGACAGGGAAGCATTTCTTT.

The chain uses TRBV7-9 and TRBJ1-6, with D perhaps TRBD1 (5 bases). The germline V and J ends were trimmed by 3 bases and 8 bases, with 11 bases remaining between them. Germline V CDR1 and CDR2: SEHNR, FQNEAQ (reference sequence). This CDR3 spans 14 amino acids. The DNA for the CDR3 is TGTGCCAGCAGCTTGGGGCAGTTTGATTCACCCCTCCACTTT. Translated: CASSLGQFDSPLHF.

This chain joins TRBV27 and TRBJ2-7, with 7 bases lining up with TRBD1. V lost 6 bases to trimming and J lost 2 bases; unmatched junction nucleotides: 7. The CDR3 spans 14 residues. The germline V gene encodes CDR1 MNHEY and CDR2 SMNVEV (reference sequence). The CDR3 DNA reads as TGTGCCAGCAGCGCAACCGGGACAGCCTACGAGCAGTACTTC. It encodes CASSATGTAYEQYF.

This clone is deemed medium-sized. The chain recombines TRBV5-8 with TRBJ1-2; D uncertain. Trimming shortened V by 0 bases and J by 4 bases, and 16 bases separated the two germline ends. Germline V lookup: CDR1 SGHTS, CDR2 YDEGEE. The CDR3 totals 16 residues. The CDR3 is CASSLGPLIVTYGYTF. CDR3 coding DNA: TGTGCCAGCAGCTTGGGCCCTCTCATCGTTACCTATGGCTACACCTTC.

A few counts support this clone. The rearrangement links TRBV28 to TRBJ1-1; D is unresolved. The CDR3 length is 14 residues. From germline, CDR1 is MDHEN and CDR2 SYDVKM. Trimming left V 3 bases short and J 1 base short, with 9 bases between. DNA for the CDR3: TGTGCCAGCAGTTTCCCCAACACGAACACTGAAGCTTTCTTT. The encoded protein is CASSFPNTNTEAFF.

The V gene is TRBV30, the J gene TRBJ2-1; TRBD1 matches at 7 bases. Per germline, CDR1 GTSNPN and CDR2 SVGIG (reference sequence). CDR3 length equals 14 residues. V was pared by 5 bases and J by 15 bases, with 19 bases of the junction left unmatched. CDR3 protein: CAWAYSGQQSFGFF. CDR3 in DNA: TGTGCCTGGGCTTACTCGGGACAGCAAAGCTTCGGGTTCTTC. The whole variable domain, filled in from reference TRBV30 and TRBJ2-1, reads SQTIHQWPATLVQPVGSPLSLECTVEGTSNPNLYWYRQAAGRGLQLLFYSVGIGQISSEVPQNLSASRPQDRQFILSSKKLLLSDSGFYLCAWAYSGQQSFGFFGPGTRLTVL.

The V call is TRBV10-1, the J call TRBJ2-1; unclear D gene. This CDR3 contains 15 residues. Germline lookup yields CDR1 WNHNN and CDR2 SYGVQD (reference sequence). V was clipped by 2 bases and J by 6 bases, with 14 bases between them. The CDR3 DNA is TGCGCCAGCAGTGAGAACCGTTTGATCACCAATGAGCAGTTCTTC. Its protein product is CASSENRLITNEQFF.

The rearrangement links TRBV19 to TRBJ1-2; TRBD1 aligns across 8 bases. The CDR3 contains 13 residues. The trim removed 6 bases at V and 7 bases at J, leaving 7 bases unmatched. Germline V CDR1 and CDR2: LNHDA, SQIVND (reference sequence). The CDR3 DNA reads TGTGCCAGTAGCCAGGGGGCGCGCCTTGGCTACACCTTC. Translating it yields CASSQGARLGYTF.

The chain couples TRBV18 to TRBJ2-3; 8 bases agree with TRBD1. Germline CDR1 reads KGHSH; CDR2 reads LQKENI. With V trimmed by 1 base and J by 1 base, 7 bases remained unmatched. The CDR3 spans 17 residues. The DNA for the CDR3 is TGTGCCAGCTCACCACTATTAAAACAGGGGGGCACAGATACGCAGTATTTT. Encoded protein: CASSPLLKQGGTDTQYF.

The chain links TRBV10-3 to TRBJ1-5, with D uncertain. The V gene's germline CDR1 is ENHRY and CDR2 SYGVKD. V lost 0 bases to trimming and J lost 7 bases, with 4 bases between them. This CDR3 has 12 residues. In DNA form, the CDR3 reads TGTGCCATCAGTGAGTCAGCCCAGCCCCAGCATTTT. Its protein product is CAISESAQPQHF.

The chain employs TRBV2 and TRBJ1-2, with TRBD1 matching over 7 bases. Germline-derived CDR1 and CDR2 are SNHLY and FYNNEI. The CDR3 runs 14 residues. J gave up 6 bases and V 4 bases, and 8 bases lay outside the gene matches. This CDR3 is CASSVGQAWDGYTF. The CDR3 coding sequence is TGTGCCAGCAGTGTTGGACAGGCATGGGATGGCTACACCTTC.

This rearrangement joins TRBV19 to TRBJ2-2; D is unclear. Germline CDR1 and CDR2: LNHDA and SQIVND (reference sequence). This CDR3 is built from 15 residues. Trimming cost V 5 bases and J 1 base, with 11 bases left between them. CDR3 DNA: TGTGCCAGTAGTTGGAGCACAGTGAACACCGGGGAGCTGTTTTTT. Translated: CASSWSTVNTGELFF.

The V and J genes are TRBV13 and TRBJ2-7; 8 bases map to TRBD1. Germline assignment: CDR1 PRHDT and CDR2 FYEKMQ (reference sequence). This CDR3 is built from 15 residues. Trimming removed 5 bases from V and 3 bases from J; junction bases left unmatched: 9. The CDR3 DNA sequence: TGTGCCAGCAGCCTCCGGACAGGGTCCCTCTACGAGCAGTACTTC. This translates into CASSLRTGSLYEQYF.